This T cell receptor (beta chain) derives from a study of neurological immune-mediated disorders. Whole-study results and caveats: Across subjects, no CDR3 amino acid sequence appeared in expanded clones of more than one subject, a finding that suggested private repertoires in all groups.

The authors produced cDNA by 5'RACE using 10-nucleotide random UMIs. From 15-18 subjects, every sequencing run obtained over 200 million TCR-beta sequences. Each CDR3 protein is one row after TCRdb ran MiXCR on the 5' RACE reads. The sample contains tens of thousands of distinct CDR3 sequences, more than 15% of which appear only once. Unsorted libraries were prepared from 2 million PBMCs that had been stored at -80 C. This clonotype was recorded many times. Its antigen is undetermined. Material for sequencing was PBMCs. The TCR was taken from a woman aged 40 to 50 in good health.

CDR3 amino acids: CSAFTQGAYNEQFF. CDR3 nucleotides: TGCAGCGCCTTTACCCAGGGGGCCTACAATGAGCAGTTCTTC. The rearrangement joins TRBV29-1 to TRBJ2-1; 7 bases line up with TRBD1. The CDR3 runs 14 residues. The V gene end was trimmed by 7 bases and the J gene end by 2 bases; junction bases not matched to a gene: 8. Germline loops: CDR1 SQVTM, CDR2 ANQGSEA.